A selection of T cell receptor beta chains follows, all from one sample in a study of blood T cell repertoires in COVID-19. The method was immunoSEQ multiplex PCR; TCRdb's version includes in-frame clones alone and lacks a portion of them. The data contain 250,000 to 350,000 clones, approximately 91% of them singletons. The sequenced sample was peripheral blood. The receptor source for this set is a man between 18 and 29 years old with active or convalescent COVID-19. Each CDR3 is given with its conserved first and last residue. Fields, in order: D gene, V gene, J gene, clone size, CDR3 DNA, CDR3 protein. D genes are given only for firm matches. Clone sizes are given selectively: once, few, many, or a class where the clone is expanded.

d_gene: -; v_gene: TRBV11-2; j_gene: TRBJ1-2; abundance: -; CDR3nt: TGTGCCAGCAGCTTTACCGGCCAACAGGGACCCAACTATGGCTACACCTTC; CDR3aa: CASSFTGQQGPNYGYTF
d_gene: -; v_gene: TRBV3-1/TRBV3-2; j_gene: TRBJ2-5; abundance: -; CDR3nt: TGTGCCAGCAGCCAAGATAAGAAGGGGGAACGGACGTGGTCGGCCCAGTACTTC; CDR3aa: CASSQDKKGERTWSAQYF
d_gene: TRBD1; v_gene: TRBV4-2; j_gene: TRBJ2-2; abundance: -; CDR3nt: TGTGCCAGCAGACCGCATCCCGGGACAGACACCGGGGAGCTGTTTTTT; CDR3aa: CASRPHPGTDTGELFF
d_gene: -; v_gene: TRBV5-1; j_gene: TRBJ2-1; abundance: once; CDR3nt: TGCGCCAGCAGCTTGATGACGGGGAGCTCCTACAATGAGCAGTTCTTC; CDR3aa: CASSLMTGSSYNEQFF
d_gene: -; v_gene: TRBV24-1; j_gene: TRBJ2-3; abundance: -; CDR3nt: TGTGCCACCAGTGATGACAGGCTCACAGATACGCAGTATTTT; CDR3aa: CATSDDRLTDTQYF
d_gene: TRBD2; v_gene: TRBV11-2; j_gene: TRBJ2-1; abundance: once; CDR3nt: TGTGCCAGCAGCATACTTAGCGGGGGGCCCATTAATGAGCAGTTCTTC; CDR3aa: CASSILSGGPINEQFF
d_gene: TRBD1; v_gene: TRBV6-1; j_gene: TRBJ1-2; abundance: -; CDR3nt: TGTGCCAGCAGTGAGGTATTAGGGAGACAGGGGCGCTATGGCTACACCTTC; CDR3aa: CASSEVLGRQGRYGYTF
d_gene: TRBD1; v_gene: TRBV2; j_gene: TRBJ1-4; abundance: -; CDR3nt: TGTGCCAGCAGTGAGGGGATCCGGGACAGAAATGAAAAACTGTTTTTT; CDR3aa: CASSEGIRDRNEKLFF
d_gene: TRBD2; v_gene: TRBV5-4; j_gene: TRBJ2-7; abundance: -; CDR3nt: TGTGCCCAAAGCGGGGGGTCAGGGGCCGACGAGCAGTACTTC; CDR3aa: CAQSGGSGADEQYF
d_gene: -; v_gene: TRBV11-2; j_gene: TRBJ1-2; abundance: -; CDR3nt: TGTGCCAGCAGCTCCGGGACATTTGCCTCGGGCTACACCTTC; CDR3aa: CASSSGTFASGYTF
d_gene: TRBD1; v_gene: TRBV12-5; j_gene: TRBJ2-7; abundance: -; CDR3nt: TGTGCTAGTGGGCCCGGACAGGTCTCCTACGAGCAGTACTTC; CDR3aa: CASGPGQVSYEQYF
d_gene: TRBD1; v_gene: TRBV9; j_gene: TRBJ1-4; abundance: -; CDR3nt: TGTGCCAGCAGCGTTTCCGGGACAGGGGCTGAAAAACTGTTTTTT; CDR3aa: CASSVSGTGAEKLFF
d_gene: -; v_gene: TRBV27; j_gene: TRBJ2-3; abundance: -; CDR3nt: TGTGCCAGCAGTTCGTATCCCCCGCAGGGTGGGGCAGATACGCAGTATTTT; CDR3aa: CASSSYPPQGGADTQYF
d_gene: TRBD2; v_gene: TRBV2; j_gene: TRBJ2-1; abundance: -; CDR3nt: TGTGCCAGCAGGTCTAGCGGGGGGAATTACAATGAGCAGTTCTTC; CDR3aa: CASRSSGGNYNEQFF
d_gene: -; v_gene: TRBV9; j_gene: TRBJ2-1; abundance: -; CDR3nt: TGTGCCAGCAGCCCACACCACTCTGATGGGGCGAGCTCCTACAATGAGCAGTTCTTC; CDR3aa: CASSPHHSDGASSYNEQFF
d_gene: -; v_gene: TRBV6-4; j_gene: TRBJ2-2; abundance: -; CDR3nt: TGTGCCAGCAGTGACTCGGAACAGCCCGGGGAGCTGTTTTTT; CDR3aa: CASSDSEQPGELFF
d_gene: -; v_gene: TRBV19; j_gene: TRBJ2-7; abundance: few; CDR3nt: TGTGCCAGTAGTATACCCGGCTACGAGCAGTACTTC; CDR3aa: CASSIPGYEQYF
d_gene: TRBD1; v_gene: TRBV4-1; j_gene: TRBJ1-5; abundance: few; CDR3nt: TGCGCCAGCAGCCAAGTAAGCCTAACAGGGGGCAATCAGCCCCAGCATTTT; CDR3aa: CASSQVSLTGGNQPQHF
d_gene: TRBD1; v_gene: TRBV7-9; j_gene: TRBJ2-2; abundance: few; CDR3nt: TGTGCCAGCAGCTCAAGGGACAGGGAGAACACCGGGGAGCTGTTTTTT; CDR3aa: CASSSRDRENTGELFF
d_gene: TRBD1; v_gene: TRBV9; j_gene: TRBJ1-6; abundance: -; CDR3nt: TGTGCCAGCAGCGTAGGGGACAGGGCTTCTTCGTCACCCCTCCACTTT; CDR3aa: CASSVGDRASSSPLHF
d_gene: -; v_gene: TRBV12-3/TRBV12-4; j_gene: TRBJ2-7; abundance: -; CDR3nt: TGTGCCAGCACCGGGGACTCCCACTACGAGCAGTACTTC; CDR3aa: CASTGDSHYEQYF
d_gene: TRBD1; v_gene: TRBV7-2; j_gene: TRBJ2-2; abundance: -; CDR3nt: TGTGCCAGCAGCCCAGTGGGACAGGTGAACACCGGGGAGCTGTTTTTT; CDR3aa: CASSPVGQVNTGELFF
d_gene: -; v_gene: TRBV6-1; j_gene: TRBJ1-4; abundance: -; CDR3nt: TGTGCCAGCAGTGAAGATGGGCAGGGGTATGAAAAACTGTTTTTT; CDR3aa: CASSEDGQGYEKLFF
d_gene: -; v_gene: TRBV5-6; j_gene: TRBJ1-2; abundance: -; CDR3nt: TGTGCCAGCAGCTTGGCCAGTGGCTACACCTTC; CDR3aa: CASSLASGYTF
d_gene: TRBD1; v_gene: TRBV2; j_gene: TRBJ1-5; abundance: -; CDR3nt: TGTGCCAGCACCGGACAGGGTAATCAGCCCCAGCATTTT; CDR3aa: CASTGQGNQPQHF
d_gene: -; v_gene: TRBV4-3; j_gene: TRBJ2-7; abundance: -; CDR3nt: TGCGCCAGCAGCATGGAGCACAGGCAAGCCTACGAGCAGTACTTC; CDR3aa: CASSMEHRQAYEQYF
d_gene: TRBD1; v_gene: TRBV3-1/TRBV3-2; j_gene: TRBJ1-4; abundance: -; CDR3nt: TGTGCCAGCAGCCCCAACAGGGGTGGGGAAAAACTGTTTTTT; CDR3aa: CASSPNRGGEKLFF
d_gene: -; v_gene: TRBV2; j_gene: TRBJ1-5; abundance: -; CDR3nt: TGTGCCAGCAGTTATGAACAGGGTTCGGGTCAGCCCCAGCATTTT; CDR3aa: CASSYEQGSGQPQHF
d_gene: -; v_gene: TRBV28; j_gene: TRBJ1-5; abundance: -; CDR3nt: TGTGCCAGCAGTTTATGGCAGGGTCCGGGCAATCAGCCCCAGCATTTT; CDR3aa: CASSLWQGPGNQPQHF
d_gene: -; v_gene: TRBV3-1/TRBV3-2; j_gene: TRBJ2-1; abundance: -; CDR3nt: TGTGCCAGCAGCCAAATCAAAAATGAGCAGTTCTTC; CDR3aa: CASSQIKNEQFF
d_gene: -; v_gene: TRBV19; j_gene: TRBJ1-5; abundance: -; CDR3nt: TGTGCCAGTGGGGGCCAAGAGGGTCAGCCCCAGCATTTT; CDR3aa: CASGGQEGQPQHF
d_gene: -; v_gene: TRBV15; j_gene: TRBJ1-4; abundance: -; CDR3nt: TGTGCCACCAGCAGAGGGTTGACAGCAACTAATGAAAAACTGTTTTTT; CDR3aa: CATSRGLTATNEKLFF
d_gene: TRBD1; v_gene: TRBV4-1; j_gene: TRBJ1-1; abundance: once; CDR3nt: TGCGCCAGCAGCCAAGTGACAGGGAGGAACACTGAAGCTTTCTTT; CDR3aa: CASSQVTGRNTEAFF
d_gene: -; v_gene: TRBV7-6; j_gene: TRBJ2-3; abundance: once; CDR3nt: TGTGCCAGCAGCTTCGGCGGGACCTACACAGATACGCAGTATTTT; CDR3aa: CASSFGGTYTDTQYF
d_gene: -; v_gene: TRBV4-3; j_gene: TRBJ1-6; abundance: many; CDR3nt: TGCGCCAGCAGCCAAGGTAGGGGTAATTCACCCCTCCACTTT; CDR3aa: CASSQGRGNSPLHF
d_gene: -; v_gene: TRBV6-5; j_gene: TRBJ1-1; abundance: -; CDR3nt: TGTGCCAGCAGTTCTAACACTGAAGCTTTCTTT; CDR3aa: CASSSNTEAFF
d_gene: -; v_gene: TRBV6-6; j_gene: TRBJ1-6; abundance: -; CDR3nt: TGTGCCAGCATGGGTGTAGGGGACACACCCCTCCACTTT; CDR3aa: CASMGVGDTPLHF
d_gene: -; v_gene: TRBV9; j_gene: TRBJ1-6; abundance: -; CDR3nt: TGTGCCAGCAGCGTAGGGGGGCGATCACCCCTCCACTTT; CDR3aa: CASSVGGRSPLHF
d_gene: -; v_gene: TRBV19; j_gene: TRBJ1-4; abundance: -; CDR3nt: TGTGCCAGTAGTATAGATGGGGGAGGAGAAAAACTGTTTTTT; CDR3aa: CASSIDGGGEKLFF
d_gene: -; v_gene: TRBV7-2; j_gene: TRBJ2-6; abundance: few; CDR3nt: TGTGCCAGCAGCTTAGGCAGGGCTGGGGCCAACGTCCTGACTTTC; CDR3aa: CASSLGRAGANVLTF
d_gene: TRBD1; v_gene: TRBV9; j_gene: TRBJ2-7; abundance: -; CDR3nt: TGTGCCAGCAGCGTAGGACAGGGGACCGACTACGAGCAGTACTTC; CDR3aa: CASSVGQGTDYEQYF
d_gene: TRBD2; v_gene: TRBV4-1; j_gene: TRBJ2-1; abundance: -; CDR3nt: TGCGCCAGCAGCCAAGGGCTAGCGGGTAATGAGCAGTTCTTC; CDR3aa: CASSQGLAGNEQFF
d_gene: -; v_gene: TRBV27; j_gene: TRBJ2-3; abundance: -; CDR3nt: TGTGCCAGCAGTTTTCGCGGGGTCCAGGGTACGCAGTATTTT; CDR3aa: CASSFRGVQGTQYF
d_gene: TRBD1; v_gene: TRBV7-9; j_gene: TRBJ2-2; abundance: -; CDR3nt: TGTGCCAGCATCCATAGGGCCGACAGGGGGCGAGCCACCGGGGAGCTGTTTTTT; CDR3aa: CASIHRADRGRATGELFF
d_gene: TRBD1; v_gene: TRBV19; j_gene: TRBJ1-3; abundance: -; CDR3nt: TGTGCCAGTAAAAGTGGAAGACAGGGGGCTGTCTCTGGAAACACCATATATTTT; CDR3aa: CASKSGRQGAVSGNTIYF
d_gene: TRBD1; v_gene: TRBV7-9; j_gene: TRBJ1-5; abundance: -; CDR3nt: TGTGCCAGCAGCTTCGGCGACAGGGGGCTCAGGGAGCCCCAGCATTTT; CDR3aa: CASSFGDRGLREPQHF
d_gene: -; v_gene: TRBV5-1; j_gene: TRBJ1-2; abundance: -; CDR3nt: TGCGCCAGCAGCTCCACGACAGGCCCATATGGCTACACCTTC; CDR3aa: CASSSTTGPYGYTF
d_gene: TRBD2; v_gene: TRBV6-4; j_gene: TRBJ2-1; abundance: -; CDR3nt: TGTGCCAGCAGTGACCAAGCGGGGGGGACGGGTGAGCAGTTCTTC; CDR3aa: CASSDQAGGTGEQFF
d_gene: -; v_gene: TRBV15; j_gene: TRBJ1-5; abundance: -; CDR3nt: TGTGCCACCGCAACAAGCACAGGGATCATGGGCAATCAGCCCCAGCATTTT; CDR3aa: CATATSTGIMGNQPQHF
d_gene: -; v_gene: TRBV18; j_gene: TRBJ2-5; abundance: -; CDR3nt: TGTGCCAGCTCACCCTCTCAGGGAATCCAAGAGACCCAGTACTTC; CDR3aa: CASSPSQGIQETQYF
d_gene: -; v_gene: TRBV29-1; j_gene: TRBJ2-7; abundance: -; CDR3nt: TGCAGCGTTGAGTTGGGGGCAGTCTACGAGCAGTACTTC; CDR3aa: CSVELGAVYEQYF
d_gene: -; v_gene: TRBV20-1; j_gene: TRBJ2-5; abundance: -; CDR3nt: TGCAGTGCAAGACGGCAAGAGACCCAGTACTTC; CDR3aa: CSARRQETQYF
d_gene: TRBD1; v_gene: TRBV5-4; j_gene: TRBJ2-3; abundance: -; CDR3nt: TGTGCCAGCAGACGGAAGGACAGGACATTTAGCACAGATACGCAGTATTTT; CDR3aa: CASRRKDRTFSTDTQYF
d_gene: -; v_gene: TRBV6-6; j_gene: TRBJ1-5; abundance: -; CDR3nt: TGTGCCAGCAGTTACTCGATGGTTACACCTTATCAGCCCCAGCATTTT; CDR3aa: CASSYSMVTPYQPQHF
d_gene: -; v_gene: TRBV10-1; j_gene: TRBJ2-3; abundance: once; CDR3nt: TGCGCCAGCAGTGAGTCGACGACAGTCACAGATACGCAGTATTTT; CDR3aa: CASSESTTVTDTQYF